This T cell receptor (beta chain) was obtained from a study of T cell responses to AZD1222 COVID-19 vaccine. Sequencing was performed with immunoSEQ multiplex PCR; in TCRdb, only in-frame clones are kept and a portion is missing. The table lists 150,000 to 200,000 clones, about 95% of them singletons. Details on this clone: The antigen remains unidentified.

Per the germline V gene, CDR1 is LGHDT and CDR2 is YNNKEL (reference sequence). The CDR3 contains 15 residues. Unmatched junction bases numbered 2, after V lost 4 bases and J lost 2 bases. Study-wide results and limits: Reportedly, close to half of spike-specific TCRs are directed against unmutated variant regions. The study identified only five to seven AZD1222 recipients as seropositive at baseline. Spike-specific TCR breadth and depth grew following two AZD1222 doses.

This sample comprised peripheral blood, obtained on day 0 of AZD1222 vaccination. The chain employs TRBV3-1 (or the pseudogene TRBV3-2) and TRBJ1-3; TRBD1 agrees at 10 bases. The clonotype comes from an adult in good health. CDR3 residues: CASSRQGATGNTIYF. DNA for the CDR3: TGTGCCAGCAGCCGACAGGGGGCCACTGGAAACACCATATATTTT.